The 27 T cell receptor beta chains in this list originate from one sample, sequenced in a study of CD8+ T cells in alopecia areata. As the sequencing template, cDNA was produced by extracting RNA and reverse transcribing it. Generated by immunoSEQ multiplex PCR, the TCRdb table keeps only in-frame clones and is missing some. The profile shows about 150,000 clones, around 47% of them singletons. Sequencing was performed on CD4+ T cells sorted from blood. Receptors were obtained from a human donor with alopecia areata.

Only a few counts were recorded for this clone. V gene TRBV9 combines with J gene TRBJ2-3; maybe TRBD2 (6 bases). V shed 0 bases and J shed 0 bases, with 14 bases lying between them. Per germline, CDR1 SGDLS and CDR2 YYNGEE. The length of the CDR3 is 17 residues. The CDR3 coding sequence is TGTGCCAGCAGCGTAGAGGCTTTTGGGACTAGCACAGATACGCAGTATTTT. Translated: CASSVEAFGTSTDTQYF. Full variable domain (remainder filled in from reference TRBV9 and TRBJ2-3): DSGVTQTPKHLITATGQRVTLRCSPRSGDLSVYWYQQSLDQGLQFLIQYYNGEERAKGNILERFSAQQFPDLHSELNLSSLELGDSALYFCASSVEAFGTSTDTQYFGPGTRLTVL.

In its sample, this clone was seen a few times. The chain employs TRBV5-4 and TRBJ2-1; D is unresolved. CDR1 is SGHNT and CDR2 is YYREEE in the germline V gene (reference sequence). The CDR3 consists of 13 residues. With 0 bases removed from V and 9 bases from J, the gap between germline ends came to 10 bases. The CDR3 protein is CASSLASSPEQFF. The CDR3, as DNA: TGTGCCAGCAGCTTGGCGAGCAGCCCTGAGCAGTTCTTC.

This CDR3 is CAWTAGLGGQYF. CDR3 sequence (DNA): TGTGCCTGGACTGCAGGGCTCGGGGGGCAGTACTTC. V usage is TRBV30 and J usage is TRBJ2-7, with a weak D call TRBD2 (6 bases). With 4 bases removed from V and 9 bases from J, the gap between germline ends came to 16 bases. The CDR3 extends over 12 amino acids. Germline-derived CDR1 and CDR2 are GTSNPN and SVGIG (reference sequence).

J is TRBJ1-2 and V is TRBV28; no clear D. This CDR3 comprises 14 residues. Germline V lookup: CDR1 MDHEN, CDR2 SYDVKM. Trimming removed 5 bases from V and 4 bases from J, with 14 bases in between. The CDR3 bases are TGTGCCAGCAGTCCCCCCGGACCGATCTATGGCTACACCTTC. Protein product: CASSPPGPIYGYTF.

This chain links TRBV5-1 with TRBJ2-1; the match to TRBD1 covers 7 bases. The V and J ends lost 0 bases and 8 bases, in that order; junction bases with no gene match: 5. Germline values: CDR1 SGHRS, CDR2 YFSETQ. The CDR3 is 14 residues long. The CDR3 loop reads CASSLGQGIDEQFF. For the CDR3, the DNA is TGCGCCAGCAGCTTGGGACAGGGTATAGATGAGCAGTTCTTC.

V gene TRBV30 combines with J gene TRBJ1-1; tentative D call: TRBD1 (6 bases). Germline CDR1 GTSNPN, CDR2 SVGIG (reference sequence). This CDR3 contains 13 residues. Trimming cost V 3 bases and J 3 bases, with 11 bases left between them. The CDR3 loop reads CAWRGDTYTEAFF. The CDR3 coding sequence is TGTGCCTGGAGGGGGGACACTTACACTGAAGCTTTCTTT. The whole variable domain, remainder taken from reference TRBV30 and TRBJ1-1, is SQTIHQWPATLVQPVGSPLSLECTVEGTSNPNLYWYRQAAGRGLQLLFYSVGIGQISSEVPQNLSASRPQDRQFILSSKKLLLSDSGFYLCAWRGDTYTEAFFGQGTRLTVV.

This clone was counted only a few times. Other DNA sequences within the sample encode an identical CDR3. This chain links TRBV29-1 with TRBJ1-1; 7 bases agree with TRBD1. Germline V gene data show CDR1 as SQVTM and CDR2 as ANQGSEA. CDR3 length: 13 amino acids. Trimming removed 3 bases from V and 4 bases from J; junction bases left unmatched: 5. The CDR3 region has the DNA TGCAGCGTTGAGGTTGCAGGGGGCACTGAAGCTTTCTTT. Translated, it gives CSVEVAGGTEAFF.

The rearrangement links TRBV9 to TRBJ2-1; TRBD1 matches 12 bases. The CDR3 runs 16 residues. CDR1 is SGDLS, CDR2 YYNGEE, per germline. After removal of 3 bases from V and 8 bases from J, the junction contained 9 bases not matched to a gene. This chain's CDR3 is CASSAKWDRGRDEQFF. The CDR3 DNA reads TGTGCCAGCAGCGCAAAGTGGGACAGGGGGCGGGATGAGCAGTTCTTC.

V usage is TRBV7-3 and J usage is TRBJ2-3; D unclear. The CDR3 is 16 residues long. Germline V CDR1 and CDR2: SGHTA, FQGTGA. Trimming removed 8 bases from V and 1 base from J, with 19 bases in between. CDR3 amino acids: CASAPDRFWGTDTQYF. The DNA for the CDR3 is TGTGCCAGCGCCCCCGACCGCTTCTGGGGCACAGATACGCAGTATTTT.

The chain has TRBV4-2 and TRBJ1-5; no firm D call. Per germline, CDR1 LGHNA and CDR2 YNFKEQ. Trimming took 0 bases from V and 6 from J, leaving 9 bases between them. This CDR3 comprises 14 residues. The DNA of the CDR3 is TGTGCCAGCAGCCAAGATCGCCGCACTCAGCCCCAGCATTTT. Protein product: CASSQDRRTQPQHF.

This clone has more than one count but fewer than ten. The V and J genes are TRBV7-3 and TRBJ2-5, with TRBD2 identical over 12 bases. CDR3 length: 14 amino acids. Germline V gene sequence: CDR1 SGHTA, CDR2 FQGTGA. V shed 5 bases, J shed 4 bases, and the junction held 2 bases outside the gene matches. The CDR3, as DNA: TGTGCCAGCAGCCAGGGACTAGCGGGAGAGACCCAGTACTTC. It specifies CASSQGLAGETQYF.

J is TRBJ2-7 and V is TRBV5-1; TRBD1 matches at 8 bases. The V gene end was trimmed by 9 bases and the J gene end by 6 bases; junction bases not matched to a gene: 8. CDR3 length equals 12 residues. The germline CDR1 and CDR2 sequences are SGHRS and YFSETQ. As DNA, the CDR3 is TGCGCCACCAGGACAGGGCTAGGCGAGCAGTACTTC. This translates into CATRTGLGEQYF.

The chain uses TRBV27 and TRBJ2-1, with 11 nucleotides matching TRBD2. The germline V gene encodes CDR1 MNHEY and CDR2 SMNVEV (reference sequence). This CDR3 is built from 15 residues. V dropped 6 bases and J dropped 8; count of bases not matched to a gene: 9. CDR3 sequence reads: CASRTSGRGTDEQFF. DNA of the CDR3: TGTGCCAGCAGAACTAGCGGGAGAGGTACCGATGAGCAGTTCTTC.

CDR3 DNA: TGTGCCAGCAGCCCCCGACTAGCGGGAGACAATGAGCAGTTCTTC. Encoded protein: CASSPRLAGDNEQFF. The chain links TRBV5-4 to TRBJ2-1, with 12 bases that match TRBD2. CDR1 is SGHNT, CDR2 YYREEE, per germline (reference sequence). The CDR3 runs to 15 residues. V lost 4 bases to trimming and J lost 5 bases; unmatched junction nucleotides: 4.

The rearrangement joins TRBV11-1 to TRBJ2-5, with D unresolved. Germline CDR1 SGHAT, CDR2 FQDESV (reference sequence). The CDR3 has 14 amino acids. Trimming pared 5 bases from V and 3 bases from J, leaving 13 bases between. CDR3 DNA: TGTGCCAGCAGCCCCTCGTACAGTGAAGAGACCCAGTACTTC. Translating gives CASSPSYSEETQYF.

The V call is TRBV20-1, the J call TRBJ1-2, with a weak D call TRBD1 (5 bases). CDR1 and CDR2 from the germline V gene are DFQATT and SNEGSKA (reference sequence). V was trimmed by 6 bases and J by 6 bases, leaving 11 bases between them. CDR3 length: 11 residues. The CDR3 sequence is CSAGREDGYTF. The CDR3, as DNA: TGCAGTGCGGGACGGGAGGATGGCTACACCTTC.

This CDR3 reads CASSAPNTGELFF. DNA for the CDR3: TGTGCCAGTAGTGCGCCGAACACCGGGGAGCTGTTTTTT. The chain employs TRBV19 and TRBJ2-2; D is undetermined. CDR1 is LNHDA and CDR2 is SQIVND in the germline V gene (reference sequence). Trimming pared 5 bases from V and 0 bases from J, leaving 4 bases between. The CDR3 totals 13 residues. The full variable domain, completed using reference TRBV19 and TRBJ2-2, is DGGITQSPKYLFRKEGQNVTLSCEQNLNHDAMYWYRQDPGQGLRLIYYSQIVNDFQKGDIAEGYSVSREKKESFPLTVTSAQKNPTAFYLCASSAPNTGELFFGEGSRLTVL.

The chain recombines TRBV29-1 with TRBJ1-5; D gene uncertain. The CDR3 covers 14 residues. Germline assignment: CDR1 SQVTM and CDR2 ANQGSEA. V lost 4 bases and J 4 bases, leaving 14 bases between the germline ends. DNA for the CDR3: TGCAGCGTTGCGGAGGACGGGAAAAATCAGCCCCAGCATTTT. Translation gives CSVAEDGKNQPQHF.

V gene TRBV12-5 combines with J gene TRBJ1-2, with TRBD1 matching 7 bases. Per the germline V gene, CDR1 is LGHNT and CDR2 is FRNRAP. The junction had 8 bases not matched to a gene; V was cut back by 6 bases and J by 4 bases. The CDR3 has 14 amino acids. CDR3 amino acids: CASGFSGQLYGYTF. The DNA for the CDR3 is TGTGCTAGTGGATTCTCGGGACAGCTCTATGGCTACACCTTC.

This clone has a handful of counts. The chain combines TRBV28 with TRBJ2-7; D remains unclear. Germline V gives CDR1 MDHEN, CDR2 SYDVKM. The CDR3 length is 17 residues. Between the trimmed V and J ends, which lost 1 base and 2 bases, there was a span of 18 bases. The CDR3 loop reads CASSLLTWQAHPYEQYF. CDR3 bases: TGTGCCAGCAGTTTATTGACCTGGCAGGCCCATCCCTACGAGCAGTACTTC.

The chain couples TRBV11-2 to TRBJ2-5; no clear D gene. Germline CDR1 and CDR2: SGHAT and FQNNGV. V was clipped by 3 bases and J by 0 bases, with 5 bases between them. The CDR3 has 13 amino acids. The CDR3 loop reads CASSFGDQETQYF. In nucleotides, the CDR3 is TGTGCCAGCAGCTTCGGAGACCAAGAGACCCAGTACTTC.

This clone was seen more than once but under ten times. This chain uses TRBV4-1 with TRBJ2-7; weak D call: TRBD1 (5 bases). With 1 base removed from V and 5 bases from J, the gap between germline ends came to 15 bases. Germline V gene lookup returns CDR1 MGHRA and CDR2 YSYEKL. The CDR3 covers 15 residues. The CDR3 here is CASSQGIRDVDEQYF. DNA of the CDR3: TGCGCCAGCAGCCAAGGTATCAGGGATGTCGACGAGCAGTACTTC.

The J gene is TRBJ1-1, the V gene TRBV5-4, with D possibly matching TRBD1 (5 bases). The CDR3 totals 14 residues. V shed 4 bases and J shed 5 bases, with 15 bases lying between them. Per germline, CDR1 SGHNT and CDR2 YYREEE (reference sequence). The CDR3 region is CASSHGTSKTEAFF. CDR3 nucleotides: TGTGCCAGCAGCCACGGGACCTCGAAGACTGAAGCTTTCTTT. The full variable domain, its missing parts supplied by reference TRBV5-4 and TRBJ1-1, is ETGVTQSPTHLIKTRGQQVTLRCSSQSGHNTVSWYQQALGQGPQFIFQYYREEENGRGNFPPRFSGLQFPNYSSELNVNALELDDSALYLCASSHGTSKTEAFFGQGTRLTVV.

The V and J genes are TRBV28 and TRBJ2-5, with TRBD1 matching over 8 bases. The CDR3 has 15 residues. V trimming: 6 bases; J trimming: 5 bases; junction bases outside the gene matches: 11. The germline V gene encodes CDR1 MDHEN and CDR2 SYDVKM. The CDR3 region is CASRTPGGYAETQYF. Here the CDR3 DNA reads TGTGCCAGCAGGACTCCAGGGGGCTATGCGGAGACCCAGTACTTC.

The chain couples TRBV29-1 to TRBJ2-7; 7 bases are a match to TRBD2. The ends lost 6 bases at V and 2 bases at J; junction bases unmatched: 13. The germline CDR1 and CDR2 sequences are SQVTM and ANQGSEA. The CDR3 totals 15 residues. The CDR3 DNA follows: TGCAGCGTGGCCTCGGCTAGCGGAGGGACCTACGAGCAGTACTTC. Its protein is CSVASASGGTYEQYF.

This clone was seen a few times. The V and J genes are TRBV5-4 and TRBJ2-2; TRBD2 aligns across 11 bases. The CDR3 is 16 residues long. The V gene's germline CDR1 is SGHNT and CDR2 YYREEE (reference sequence). Trimming took 4 bases from V and 1 from J; bases not matched to a gene: 3. CDR3 coding DNA: TGTGCCAGCAGCACTGGACTAGCGGGGAACACCGGGGAGCTGTTTTTT. Translating it yields CASSTGLAGNTGELFF.

This clone was seen more than once but under ten times. This chain joins TRBV27 and TRBJ2-5; no clear D. CDR3 size: 18 residues. The germline CDR1 and CDR2 sequences are MNHEY and SMNVEV (reference sequence). V lost 5 bases, J lost 5 bases, and 27 bases lay in between. CDR3 protein: CASSPSRVVVVSRETQYF. The DNA for the CDR3 is TGTGCCAGCAGTCCCTCCCGAGTCGTAGTTGTCAGTAGGGAGACCCAGTACTTC.